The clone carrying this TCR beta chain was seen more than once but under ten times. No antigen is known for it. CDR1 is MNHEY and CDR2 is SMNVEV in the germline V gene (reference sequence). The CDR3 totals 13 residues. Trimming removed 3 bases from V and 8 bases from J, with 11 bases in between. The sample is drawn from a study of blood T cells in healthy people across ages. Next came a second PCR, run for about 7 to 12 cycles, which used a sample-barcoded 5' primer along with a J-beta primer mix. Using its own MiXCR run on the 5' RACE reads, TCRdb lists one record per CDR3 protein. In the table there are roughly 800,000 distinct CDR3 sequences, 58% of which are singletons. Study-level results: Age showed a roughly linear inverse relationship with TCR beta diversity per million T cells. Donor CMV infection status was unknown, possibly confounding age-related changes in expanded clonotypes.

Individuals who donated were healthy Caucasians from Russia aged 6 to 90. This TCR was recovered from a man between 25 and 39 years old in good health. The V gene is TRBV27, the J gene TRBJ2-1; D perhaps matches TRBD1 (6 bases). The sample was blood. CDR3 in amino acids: CASSFTYRDEQFF. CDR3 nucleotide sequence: TGTGCCAGCAGTTTTACCTACAGGGATGAGCAGTTCTTC.